Listed below are T cell receptor beta chains from one sample, sequenced in a study of OX40 agonist ivuxolimab in advanced cancers. Assay: immunoSEQ multiplex PCR; the TCRdb copy retains only in-frame clones and omits some. The sample shows roughly 13,000 clones, approximately 90% of them seen only once. This specimen was CD4+ or CD8+ T cells sorted from blood, taken in a trial of the OX40 agonist ivuxolimab. The receptors derive from an adult with an advanced solid tumor such as melanoma, head and neck, liver or kidney cancer. CDR3s leave out the opening cysteine and the closing phenylalanine or tryptophan. The order of the fields is J gene, V gene, CDR3 protein.

TRBJ2-3 | TRBV19 | ASSIDSNRGGTDTQY
TRBJ2-2 | TRBV7-3 | ASRGVDGEPF
TRBJ1-2 | TRBV14 | ASSQEGGGRFNYGYT
TRBJ1-1 | TRBV4-1 | ATRGALRGTEAF
TRBJ2-7 | TRBV10-3 | AISASTASSYEQY
TRBJ2-7 | TRBV2 | ASSEDRYEQY
TRBJ2-5 | TRBV27 | ASSLMGKRETQY
TRBJ1-1 | TRBV7-5 | ARTPGQDRSVDTEAF
TRBJ1-1 | TRBV19 | ASSAMGRTEAF
TRBJ2-5 | TRBV27 | ASSFGRGGRETQY
TRBJ2-7 | TRBV5-5 | ASSLEQVHEQY
TRBJ2-5 | TRBV7-9 | ASSLGLARETQY
NA | TRBV5-1 | ASSNSYEQY
TRBJ2-1 | TRBV10-1 | ASSEGVGNEQF
TRBJ2-5 | TRBV7-3 | ASSLEGWGTQY
TRBJ1-1 | TRBV5-4 | ASAAGGMNTEAF
TRBJ2-5 | TRBV18 | ASSLWGDDETQY
TRBJ2-5 | TRBV5-4 | ASSLEGGDGETQY
TRBJ2-3 | TRBV29-1 | SVWTGGDTQY
TRBJ1-5 | TRBV19 | ASSIALRIEGPQH
TRBJ1-3 | TRBV7-9 | ASSARGSGNTIY
TRBJ2-7 | TRBV5-4 | ASRGPFTYEQY